The 18 T cell receptor beta chains below all came from one sample that was sequenced in a study of cytomegalovirus exposure and HLA in healthy donors. In the PCR, 60 Vbeta and 13 Jbeta primers were used. This table comes from immunoSEQ multiplex PCR, and its TCRdb copy is limited to in-frame clones, with some not included. The profile covers roughly 84,000 clones, with around 77% appearing a single time and around 3.2% taken by the ten largest. The sequenced sample consisted of PBMCs. These TCRs come from a man in his fifties or sixties in good health and CMV-seronegative.

Turning to this clone: An end of the junction differs from the germline gene, which may be a read error. This chain joins TRBV9 and TRBJ2-5; possibly TRBD2 for D (8 bases). The CDR3 totals 15 residues. Per the germline V gene, CDR1 is SGDLS and CDR2 is YYNGEE. Here the CDR3 DNA reads TGTGCCAGCAGCGTCGCAGGCGGGGGGACAGAGGCCCAGTACTTC. It codes for CASSVAGGGTEAQYF.

This chain uses TRBV5-6 with TRBJ1-1; D possibly corresponds to TRBD1 (5 bases). Trimming removed 1 base from V and 0 bases from J, with 10 bases in between. The germline V gene has CDR1 SGHDT and CDR2 YYEEEE. There are 15 residues in the CDR3. The CDR3 nucleotides read TGTGCCAGCAGCTTGTTAGACAGATTGAACACTGAAGCTTTCTTT. It codes for CASSLLDRLNTEAFF.

The chain recombines TRBV7-2 with TRBJ2-7, with 8 positions matching TRBD1. CDR3 length: 16 amino acids. J was trimmed by 6 bases and V by 4 bases; bases with no gene match: 14. Germline loops: CDR1 SGHTA, CDR2 FQGNSA. The DNA of the CDR3 is TGTGCCAGCAGCTCCGGAAACGGACAGGGAAGAGGCGAGCAGTACTTC. It yields the protein CASSSGNGQGRGEQYF.

The J gene is TRBJ1-2, the V gene TRBV10-3, with 7 bases fitting TRBD1. With 4 bases clipped from V and 7 bases from J, the junction kept 9 bases outside the gene matches. The CDR3 extends over 14 amino acids. Germline CDR1 is ENHRY and CDR2 is SYGVKD. The chain's CDR3 is CAISGQGQSLGYTF. CDR3 nucleotide sequence: TGTGCCATCAGTGGACAGGGACAGAGCCTTGGCTACACCTTC.

The chain has TRBV27 and TRBJ2-7; 9 nucleotides match TRBD1. Germline assignment: CDR1 MNHEY and CDR2 SMNVEV (reference sequence). The J segment lost 0 bases and the V segment lost 3 bases, leaving 3 bases of the junction unmatched. This CDR3 contains 15 residues. The CDR3 bases are TGTGCCAGCAGTTTCGACAGGGGGAGCTCCTACGAGCAGTACTTC. Its protein product is CASSFDRGSSYEQYF.

The chain couples TRBV30 to TRBJ1-3; 10 bases map to TRBD1. The CDR3 consists of 14 residues. Germline-derived CDR1 and CDR2 are GTSNPN and SVGIG (reference sequence). Trimming at V came to 7 bases and at J to 1 base, leaving 4 bases not matched to a gene. CDR3 sequence: CALGQGWSGNTIYF. CDR3 DNA sequence: TGTGCCTTGGGACAGGGGTGGTCTGGAAACACCATATATTTT.

The chain couples TRBV20-1 to TRBJ1-2; D is uncertain. Germline loops: CDR1 DFQATT, CDR2 SNEGSKA (reference sequence). CDR3 length: 11 residues. V was trimmed by 6 bases and J by 6 bases, leaving 11 bases between them. CDR3 coding DNA: TGCAGTGCCGCCGGAGTCCATGGCTACACCTTC. As protein: CSAAGVHGYTF.

A single count supports this clone. The chain recombines TRBV9 with TRBJ2-1, with 10 positions matching TRBD2. The CDR3 covers 17 residues. Germline loops: CDR1 SGDLS, CDR2 YYNGEE. Trimming took 1 base from V and 2 from J; bases not matched to a gene: 6. CDR3 sequence: CASSVFPLAGAYNEQFF. The CDR3 DNA follows: TGTGCCAGCAGCGTATTCCCGCTAGCGGGGGCCTACAATGAGCAGTTCTTC.

This chain links TRBV5-1 with TRBJ2-3; TRBD2 matches at 9 bases. Trimming removed 5 bases from V and 5 bases from J; junction bases left unmatched: 6. This CDR3 has 14 amino acids. Germline V lookup: CDR1 SGHRS, CDR2 YFSETQ. CDR3 sequence (DNA): TGCGCCAGCAGAGGCGGGGGGGCCGGAGATACGCAGTATTTT. It codes for CASRGGGAGDTQYF.

The chain employs TRBV6-1 and TRBJ1-1, with 8 positions matching TRBD1. With V trimmed by 7 bases and J by 1 base, 5 bases remained unmatched. The CDR3 is 14 amino acids. Germline V gene lookup returns CDR1 MNHNS and CDR2 SASEGT. CDR3: CASIRTGRNTEAFF. For the CDR3, the DNA is TGTGCCAGCATTAGGACAGGGCGGAACACTGAAGCTTTCTTT.

V is TRBV7-8 and J is TRBJ2-3, with D possibly being TRBD1 (5 bases). From germline, CDR1 is SGHVS and CDR2 FQNEAQ. There are 16 residues in the CDR3. V lost 5 bases and J lost 4, with 19 bases in between. The CDR3 loop reads CASSRTTGNPADTQYF. For the CDR3, the DNA is TGTGCCAGCAGCAGAACCACAGGTAATCCAGCAGATACGCAGTATTTT.

This clone showed up just once. The CDR3 nucleotides read TGTGCCAGCAGCCTAGGAGCGGCGGGGGCCCACTGGGAGACCCAGTACTTC. Encoded protein: CASSLGAAGAHWETQYF. This rearrangement joins TRBV7-8 to TRBJ2-5; a possible D gene is TRBD2 (7 bases). Trimming left V 5 bases short and J 5 bases short, with 24 bases between. This CDR3 has 17 residues. Germline V gene sequence: CDR1 SGHVS, CDR2 FQNEAQ.

This clone was recorded only once. V is TRBV7-8 and J is TRBJ1-4; unclear D gene. Trimming stripped 0 bases from V and 4 bases from J, with 9 bases between. The CDR3 runs 15 residues. Germline V CDR1 and CDR2: SGHVS, FQNEAQ. The CDR3: CASSLATGNNEKLFF. Written as DNA, the CDR3 is TGTGCCAGCAGCTTAGCGACGGGAAATAATGAAAAACTGTTTTTT.

This chain connects TRBV4-2 to TRBJ2-7; TRBD2 matches 9 bases. Looked up from germline, CDR1 is LGHNA and CDR2 is YNFKEQ. This CDR3 region has 15 residues. Losses at the gene ends were 1 base for V and 6 bases for J; bases not matched to a gene: 7. CDR3 nucleotide sequence: TGTGCCAGCAGCCAAGTTATTGCACTAGCGGGCGAGCAGTACTTC. As protein: CASSQVIALAGEQYF.

This clone appeared a single time. The gene calls are TRBV18 and TRBJ2-5; TRBD2 agrees at 7 bases. This CDR3 has 14 amino acids. Germline V gene sequence: CDR1 KGHSH, CDR2 LQKENI. V shed 2 bases, J shed 4 bases, and the junction held 4 bases outside the gene matches. CDR3 bases: TGTGCCAGCTCACCAACCGGGGGGTTAGAGACCCAGTACTTC. Amino acid sequence: CASSPTGGLETQYF.

This chain uses TRBV19 with TRBJ2-7; D is possibly TRBD2 (6 bases). The CDR3 runs to 14 residues. The germline V gene encodes CDR1 LNHDA and CDR2 SQIVND (reference sequence). Trimming took 6 bases from V and 0 from J, leaving 12 bases between them. The CDR3 sequence: CASRKRTNSYEQYF. Written as DNA, the CDR3 is TGTGCCAGTAGAAAAAGGACTAACTCCTACGAGCAGTACTTC.

The chain joins TRBV5-1 to TRBJ1-2; TRBD1 matches 9 bases. After removal of 2 bases from V and 2 bases from J, the junction contained 1 base not matched to a gene. Germline assignment: CDR1 SGHRS and CDR2 YFSETQ. This CDR3 is built from 14 residues. The CDR3 DNA sequence: TGCGCCAGCAGCTTACAGGGGGCAAACTATGGCTACACCTTC. It is translated as CASSLQGANYGYTF.

Of note for this clone: Relative to the germline gene, one junction end is altered; a read error may explain this. The chain recombines TRBV7-9 with TRBJ2-4; a weak D match, TRBD1 (6 bases). The CDR3 length is 12 residues. Per the germline V gene, CDR1 is SEHNR and CDR2 is FQNEAQ (reference sequence). CDR3 sequence reads: CSSSPDATGPRF. CDR3 nucleotide sequence: TGTTCCAGCAGCCCAGACGCGACAGGCCCAAGATTC.